This T cell receptor (beta chain) was sequenced during a study of blood T cell repertoires in COVID-19. For the study at large: The United States, Italy and Spain were the sources of the acute and convalescent COVID-19 samples.

This clone showed up just a few times. Repertoires were generated with immunoSEQ multiplex PCR, while TCRdb's copy carries only in-frame clones and drops some. The data contain 210,000 or so clones, around nine tenths of them singletons. Trimming stripped 4 bases from V and 9 bases from J, with 25 bases between. This CDR3 has 17 amino acids. Germline CDR1 LGHNA, CDR2 YSLEER. The material sequenced was peripheral blood. This sequence joins TRBV4-3 and TRBJ2-1; D might be TRBD2 (7 bases). This clonotype was obtained from a woman aged 40 to 50 who had recovered from COVID-19. The CDR3 here is CASSPSGGRSGDGEQFF. As DNA, the CDR3 is TGCGCCAGCAGCCCTTCGGGGGGCAGGTCGGGTGACGGTGAGCAGTTCTTC.